Shown below are 23 T cell receptor beta chains from a single sample sequenced in a study of identical twins. Each CDR3 protein gets one entry after TCRdb re-called the 5' RACE reads with MiXCR. The sample has around 340,000 distinct CDR3 sequences; roughly 9% are singletons. Material for sequencing was naive T cells sorted from blood. All receptors derive from a woman aged 50 to 60 in good health.

The rearrangement joins TRBV10-1 to TRBJ2-1, with a possible D match to TRBD1 (6 bases). This CDR3 contains 16 residues. Germline V CDR1 and CDR2: WNHNN, SYGVQD (reference sequence). Trimming removed 2 bases from V and 7 bases from J, with 18 bases in between. The CDR3 DNA reads as TGCGCCAGCAGTGAGGTGTATAGCCCGAGGGGGAATGAGCAGTTCTTC. Its translation: CASSEVYSPRGNEQFF.

This chain uses TRBV10-3 with TRBJ2-5, with D perhaps TRBD2 (5 bases). The CDR3 runs to 15 residues. Germline loops: CDR1 ENHRY, CDR2 SYGVKD. V lost 3 bases, J lost 1 base, and 12 bases lay in between. The CDR3: CAISEGRHRQETQYF. CDR3 nucleotides: TGTGCCATCAGTGAAGGGAGACACCGCCAAGAGACCCAGTACTTC.

The chain combines TRBV3-1 with TRBJ1-5, with 7 bases lining up with TRBD1. Germline trimming cut 5 bases from V and 0 bases from J; bases unmatched to any gene: 4. Germline CDR1 and CDR2: LGHDT and YNNKEL (reference sequence). This CDR3 is built from 15 residues. In DNA, the CDR3 is TGTGCCAGCAGCGCCAGGGGGGTTAGCAATCAGCCCCAGCATTTT. Protein: CASSARGVSNQPQHF.

This clonotype showed up many times. The chain is built from TRBV12-3 or TRBV12-4 and TRBJ2-1; a possible D gene is TRBD1 (5 bases). Trimming stripped 1 base from V and 3 bases from J, with 10 bases between. The CDR3 spans 15 residues. As DNA, the CDR3 is TGTGCCAGCAGTTTAGAAGGGGCGGTCTACAATGAGCAGTTCTTC. Its protein product is CASSLEGAVYNEQFF.

The J gene is TRBJ2-1, the V gene TRBV3-1; 9 positions agree with TRBD1. The CDR3 has 17 residues. The germline V gene encodes CDR1 LGHDT and CDR2 YNNKEL (reference sequence). J lost 5 bases, V lost 0 bases, and 8 bases had no gene match. The CDR3 nucleotides read TGTGCCAGCAGCCAAGATAGGGGGACAGGGCTTGACAATGAGCAGTTCTTC. Protein product: CASSQDRGTGLDNEQFF.

This clonotype showed up many times. The CDR3 DNA reads TGTGCCAGCAGTTACCGGGAGGGACGCACAGATACGCAGTATTTT. Protein: CASSYREGRTDTQYF. J is TRBJ2-3 and V is TRBV6-6, with TRBD2 matching 8 bases. V lost 2 bases and J lost 1; bases outside the gene matches: 2. The CDR3 has 15 residues. Germline values: CDR1 MNHNY, CDR2 SVGAGI (reference sequence).

This rearrangement joins TRBV27 to TRBJ1-6; D possibly corresponds to TRBD1 (5 bases). The CDR3 totals 15 residues. Trimming stripped 4 bases from V and 3 bases from J, with 10 bases between. Germline V gene lookup returns CDR1 MNHEY and CDR2 SMNVEV (reference sequence). Here the CDR3 reads CASSYGTVYNSPLHF. The CDR3 DNA reads as TGTGCCAGCAGTTATGGGACGGTCTATAATTCACCCCTCCACTTT.

This clonotype appeared many times. V usage is TRBV15 and J usage is TRBJ2-1, with 9 bases that match TRBD2. Trimming cost V 2 bases and J 7 bases; bases outside gene matches: 6. Per germline, CDR1 LNHNV and CDR2 YYDKDF (reference sequence). The CDR3 covers 15 residues. The CDR3 nucleotides read TGTGCCACCAGCAGACCGGGACTAGCAGAGAATGAGCAGTTCTTC. Protein: CATSRPGLAENEQFF.

This clonotype was seen a few times. V gene TRBV2 combines with J gene TRBJ2-2; 12 bases fit TRBD2. Germline V CDR1 and CDR2: SNHLY, FYNNEI. The V segment lost 7 bases and the J segment 4 bases; nucleotides outside the gene matches: 7. The CDR3 is made up of 16 amino acids. The CDR3 sequence: CASKGTSGPLTGELFF. The CDR3 coding sequence is TGTGCCAGCAAAGGGACTAGCGGGCCACTCACCGGGGAGCTGTTTTTT.

This clonotype was found many times. This CDR3 reads CASSQVGSIHNEQFF. The CDR3 DNA follows: TGTGCCAGCAGCCAAGTCGGGAGTATCCACAATGAGCAGTTCTTC. The V call is TRBV3-1, the J call TRBJ2-1, with D perhaps TRBD2 (6 bases). V was shortened by 1 base and J by 5 bases, with 12 bases between the two germline ends. The CDR3 runs to 15 residues. The germline V gene has CDR1 LGHDT and CDR2 YNNKEL (reference sequence).

The rearrangement joins TRBV7-9 to TRBJ2-7; 7 bases are a match to TRBD2. CDR1 and CDR2 from the germline V gene are SEHNR and FQNEAQ (reference sequence). CDR3 length equals 14 residues. V trimming: 1 base; J trimming: 6 bases; junction bases outside the gene matches: 6. The CDR3 DNA follows: TGTGCCAGCAGCTTAGACCGACTAGCCGCCGAGCAGTACGTC. Encoded protein: CASSLDRLAAEQYV.

This clonotype was counted a few times. CDR3: CASSSQAGTSTDTQYF. In nucleotides, the CDR3 is TGCGCCAGCAGCTCACAAGCGGGAACTAGCACAGATACGCAGTATTTT. The chain links TRBV5-1 to TRBJ2-3, with 7 bases identical to TRBD2. The ends lost 3 bases at V and 0 bases at J; junction bases unmatched: 7. Per germline, CDR1 SGHRS and CDR2 YFSETQ. The CDR3 covers 16 residues.

V gene TRBV4-1 combines with J gene TRBJ2-7, with D uncertain. The CDR3 has 13 residues. Germline CDR1 reads MGHRA; CDR2 reads YSYEKL. The V and J ends lost 2 bases and 2 bases respectively, with 7 bases between them. This CDR3 is CASSQLLPYEQYF. The DNA for the CDR3 is TGCGCCAGCAGCCAACTACTTCCCTACGAGCAGTACTTC.

This clonotype came up many times. The chain is built from TRBV5-1 and TRBJ2-1; no reliable D call. Trimming stripped 0 bases from V and 5 bases from J, with 6 bases between. This CDR3 region has 13 residues. CDR1 SGHRS and CDR2 YFSETQ come from the germline V gene. The CDR3 DNA follows: TGCGCCAGCAGCTTGGGGTTCCACAATGAGCAGTTCTTC. It is translated as CASSLGFHNEQFF.

This clonotype was seen a few times. The junction differs from germline at one of its ends, possibly a read error. The rearrangement links TRBV25-1 to TRBJ2-1, with no clear D. The germline V gene encodes CDR1 MGHDK and CDR2 SYGVNS. This CDR3 comprises 10 residues. The CDR3 here is CASSELHLIF. CDR3 coding DNA: TGTGCCAGCAGTGAATTACACTTGATCTTC. Supplemented by reference TRBV25-1 and TRBJ2-1, the full variable domain reads EADIYQTPRYLVIGTGKKITLECSQTMGHDKMYWYQQDPGMELHLIHYSYGVNSTEKGDLSSESTVSRIRTEHFPLTLESARPSHTSQYLCASSELHLIFGPGTRLTVL.

This clonotype came up a few times. This sequence joins TRBV7-6 and TRBJ1-1; perhaps TRBD1 as D (5 bases). The CDR3 spans 12 residues. The V end was cut by 7 bases, the J end by 7 bases, with 13 bases between. Germline CDR1 SGHVS, CDR2 FNYEAQ. CDR3 in DNA: TGTGCCAGCACCGATGGGGCCTTTGAAGCTTTCTTT. Protein product: CASTDGAFEAFF. Variable domain in full (rest from reference TRBV7-6 and TRBJ1-1): GAGVSQSPRYKVTKRGQDVALRCDPISGHVSLYWYRQALGQGPEFLTYFNYEAQQDKSGLPNDRFSAERPEGSISTLTIQRTEQRDSAMYRCASTDGAFEAFFGQGTRLTVV.

This clonotype was counted at least ten times. This rearrangement joins TRBV4-1 to TRBJ2-5; D gene ambiguous. V dropped 6 bases and J dropped 0 bases, with 17 bases sitting between them. The CDR3 is made up of 16 amino acids. Germline CDR1 reads MGHRA; CDR2 reads YSYEKL. CDR3 amino acids: CASSPISPLNQETQYF. The CDR3 DNA reads TGCGCCAGCAGTCCAATTTCTCCCCTGAACCAAGAGACCCAGTACTTC.

The chain's CDR3 is CATSDSPGLAGVLGTQYF. The CDR3 DNA follows: TGTGCCACCAGTGATTCCCCCGGACTAGCGGGAGTATTGGGTACGCAGTATTTT. This rearrangement joins TRBV24-1 to TRBJ2-3, with TRBD2 identical over 13 bases. CDR1 and CDR2 (germline): KGHDR, SFDVKD. CDR3 length: 18 residues. Germline trimming cut 2 bases from V and 8 bases from J; bases unmatched to any gene: 12.

At least ten counts were recorded for this clonotype. The CDR3 DNA is TGTGCCAGCAGACAAAACACTGAAGCTTTCTTT. The encoded protein is CASRQNTEAFF. The V call is TRBV12-3 or TRBV12-4, the J call TRBJ1-1; D uncertain. The CDR3 loop spans 11 amino acids. The V gene lost 6 bases and the J gene lost 2 bases, with 4 bases spanning the gap.

This clonotype appeared a few times. The J gene is TRBJ2-1, the V gene TRBV12-3 or TRBV12-4; TRBD2 is a possible D gene (6 bases). The CDR3 contains 16 residues. V was clipped by 10 bases and J by 4 bases, with 23 bases between them. The CDR3 sequence is CATLGGTKGVYNEQFF. CDR3 DNA: TGTGCCACCCTTGGGGGGACGAAGGGAGTATACAATGAGCAGTTCTTC.

Many counts were recorded for this clonotype. This sequence joins TRBV7-9 and TRBJ2-7, with TRBD2 identical over 12 bases. The length of the CDR3 is 14 residues. The germline gives CDR1 SEHNR, CDR2 FQNEAQ (reference sequence). Trimming cost V 5 bases and J 2 bases; bases outside gene matches: 1. The DNA of the CDR3 is TGTGCCAGCAGCGGACTAGCGGGAACCTACGAGCAGTACTTC. It specifies CASSGLAGTYEQYF.

This clonotype has ten or more counts. The chain carries TRBV5-1 and TRBJ2-5; 11 positions match TRBD1. The V gene end was trimmed by 3 bases and the J gene end by 5 bases; junction bases not matched to a gene: 9. The CDR3 covers 16 residues. Germline CDR1 SGHRS, CDR2 YFSETQ. The CDR3 DNA reads as TGCGCCAGCAGCTACAAACCGGGACAGGGGGGTGAGACCCAGTACTTC. This sequence encodes CASSYKPGQGGETQYF.

This clonotype has only a few counts. This chain connects TRBV5-1 to TRBJ2-7; TRBD1 aligns across 8 bases. Germline CDR1 SGHRS, CDR2 YFSETQ. Losses at the gene ends were 4 bases for V and 0 bases for J; bases not matched to a gene: 3. The CDR3 totals 14 residues. CDR3 residues: CASSGTGGSYEQYF. In nucleotides, the CDR3 is TGCGCCAGCAGCGGAACAGGGGGCTCCTACGAGCAGTACTTC.